These 27 T cell receptor beta chains were sequenced from one sample in a study of neurological immune-mediated disorders. TCRdb ran MiXCR on the 5' RACE reads and lists one entry per CDR3 protein. The sample has approximately 100,000 distinct CDR3 sequences; under 4.5% are singletons. Sequenced sample: PBMCs. The receptors come from a woman between 45 and 60 years old with multiple sclerosis.

This clonotype was counted at least ten times. The J gene is TRBJ2-4, the V gene TRBV7-2; D not resolved. The CDR3 extends over 12 amino acids. Trimming shortened V by 5 bases and J by 8 bases, and 10 bases separated the two germline ends. Germline CDR1 SGHTA, CDR2 FQGNSA. Here the CDR3 DNA reads TGTGCCAGCAGCCCCCTCCCCGACATTCAGTACTTC. This translates into CASSPLPDIQYF.

In this sample, this clonotype turned up many times. The chain has TRBV28 and TRBJ2-7, with a possible D match to TRBD1 (5 bases). V lost 8 bases and J lost 4, with 12 bases in between. The length of the CDR3 is 12 residues. CDR1 MDHEN and CDR2 SYDVKM come from the germline V gene. The CDR3 DNA is TGTGCCAGCGGTAGACAGTCTTACGAGCAGTACTTC. Translated, it gives CASGRQSYEQYF.

There are many counts of this clonotype. The genes are TRBV7-2 and TRBJ2-1; D uncertain. The germline V gene has CDR1 SGHTA and CDR2 FQGNSA. The CDR3 is 16 amino acids. Trimming took off 1 base at V and 0 bases at J, with 10 bases between the two ends. The CDR3 bases are TGTGCCAGCAGCTTAGTCTCTAGAGGCTCCTACAATGAGCAGTTCTTC. Amino acids: CASSLVSRGSYNEQFF.

This clonotype has a count of ten or more. The chain joins TRBV4-1 to TRBJ1-3, with D possibly matching TRBD1 (6 bases). The CDR3 spans 16 residues. Germline CDR1 and CDR2: MGHRA and YSYEKL. The V end lost 6 bases, the J end lost 0 bases, and 15 bases lay between the germline ends. CDR3 in amino acids: CASRSLGQPSGNTIYF. CDR3 sequence (DNA): TGCGCCAGCAGATCCCTAGGACAGCCCTCTGGAAACACCATATATTTT.

This clonotype occurred many times. V usage is TRBV20-1 and J usage is TRBJ2-5, with a weak D call TRBD2 (5 bases). The germline CDR1 and CDR2 sequences are DFQATT and SNEGSKA (reference sequence). V was clipped by 5 bases and J by 3 bases, with 10 bases between them. The CDR3 sequence is 12 residues long. The CDR3 loop reads CSASGFEETQYF. The CDR3 coding sequence is TGCAGTGCTTCGGGGTTTGAAGAGACCCAGTACTTC.

This clonotype was counted at least ten times. The chain uses TRBV20-1 and TRBJ1-2, with D tentatively TRBD1 (6 bases). The length of the CDR3 is 15 residues. The germline V gene encodes CDR1 DFQATT and CDR2 SNEGSKA (reference sequence). Trimming removed 5 bases from V and 4 bases from J, with 20 bases in between. CDR3 protein: CSAVTQNRDSYGYTF. The DNA for the CDR3 is TGCAGTGCTGTCACCCAGAACAGGGACTCCTATGGCTACACCTTC.

Regarding this clonotype: This may come from a read error, since a much larger clone is one base off. V is TRBV7-2 and J is TRBJ1-1; no reliable D call. The CDR3 runs 14 residues. Germline V gene sequence: CDR1 SGHTA, CDR2 FQGNSA. DNA of the CDR3: TGTGCCAACAGCCAGGACGGCATGAACACTGAAGCTTTCTTT. This gives the protein CANSQDGMNTEAFF.

At least ten counts were recorded for this clonotype. V is TRBV21-1 and J is TRBJ2-3. TRBV21-1 is reported as a pseudogene. This CDR3 spans 16 amino acids. The CDR3 sequence: CASSLRGGPYTDTQYF. The CDR3 DNA sequence: TGTGCCAGCAGCTTACGAGGCGGACCCTACACAGATACGCAGTATTTT.

There are many counts of this clonotype. The CDR3 here is CASSQTGLGNNIQYF. CDR3 DNA: TGCGCCAGCAGCCAGACGGGACTAGGGAATAACATTCAGTACTTC. This rearrangement joins TRBV4-3 to TRBJ2-4; 8 nucleotides match TRBD2. The length of the CDR3 is 15 residues. The ends lost 3 bases at V and 7 bases at J; junction bases unmatched: 8. Germline CDR1 is LGHNA and CDR2 is YSLEER.

This clonotype turned up a few times. The rearrangement links TRBV5-1 to TRBJ2-7, with D perhaps matching TRBD1 (6 bases). Germline CDR1 SGHRS, CDR2 YFSETQ. The CDR3 has 19 amino acids. V shed 2 bases and J shed 2 bases, with 26 bases lying between them. The CDR3 region has the DNA TGCGCCAGCAGCTTCCGGGGTCAACCGCCGACAGGAGCGACCTACGAGCAGTACTTC. It codes for CASSFRGQPPTGATYEQYF.

This clonotype was recorded at least ten times. The chain recombines TRBV24-1 with TRBJ2-1; 10 bases are a match to TRBD2. V was pared by 2 bases and J by 8 bases, with 8 bases of the junction left unmatched. Germline CDR1 KGHDR, CDR2 SFDVKD. The CDR3 has 16 residues. The CDR3 protein is CATSDSRAGGMDEQFF. CDR3 DNA sequence: TGTGCCACCAGTGATTCCAGAGCGGGGGGGATGGATGAGCAGTTCTTC.

About this clonotype: The junction shows a germline mismatch at one end, possibly a read error. V is TRBV11-2 and J is TRBJ2-3; D gene unclear. Germline lookup yields CDR1 SGHAT and CDR2 FQNNGV. This CDR3 contains 19 residues. CDR3 in amino acids: CASSLRLRSSSSSTDTQYF. The CDR3 region has the DNA TGTGCCAGCAGTCTTCGACTCCGGTCTTCGTCCAGTAGCACGGATACGCAGTATTTT.

In this sample, this clonotype turned up many times. The chain is built from TRBV7-2 and TRBJ2-3, with 7 bases identical to TRBD2. The V segment lost 5 bases and the J segment 7 bases; nucleotides outside the gene matches: 6. The CDR3 has 13 residues. Germline loops: CDR1 SGHTA, CDR2 FQGNSA. DNA of the CDR3: TGTGCCAGCAGCCTGGGGGGGGTGAATACGCAGTATTTT. Protein: CASSLGGVNTQYF.

In its sample, this clonotype was seen many times. The V call is TRBV6-5, the J call TRBJ2-7; possible D gene TRBD1, 6 bases. The germline V and J ends were trimmed by 6 bases and 2 bases, with 17 bases remaining between them. The length of the CDR3 is 15 residues. Germline CDR1 reads MNHEY; CDR2 reads SVGAGI. This CDR3 reads CASSRSRGDTYEQYF. The CDR3 DNA sequence: TGTGCCAGCAGCCGTTCCAGGGGTGACACCTACGAGCAGTACTTC.

The sample holds many counts of this clonotype. The V and J genes are TRBV5-1 and TRBJ2-3; 7 bases fit TRBD2. The germline CDR1 and CDR2 sequences are SGHRS and YFSETQ. V was pared by 4 bases and J by 1 base, with 3 bases of the junction left unmatched. The CDR3 totals 14 residues. In DNA, the CDR3 is TGCGCCAGCAGCGCGGGGAGGGGCACAGATACGCAGTATTTT. Its protein is CASSAGRGTDTQYF.

Ten or more counts support this clonotype. This chain connects TRBV7-9 to TRBJ1-5; perhaps TRBD1 as D (6 bases). The CDR3 is made up of 14 amino acids. Trimming took off 5 bases at V and 6 bases at J, with 14 bases between the two ends. Per the germline V gene, CDR1 is SEHNR and CDR2 is FQNEAQ (reference sequence). CDR3 in amino acids: CASSRGGQGQPQHF. DNA for the CDR3: TGTGCCAGCAGCCGTGGGGGGCAAGGTCAGCCCCAGCATTTT.

This clonotype was recorded a few times. This CDR3 is CASSQEGFHGELFF. The CDR3 DNA sequence: TGCGCCAGCAGCCAAGAGGGTTTCCACGGGGAGCTGTTTTTT. V is TRBV4-3 and J is TRBJ2-2, with no clear D. The CDR3 has 14 amino acids. V dropped 0 bases and J dropped 7 bases, with 9 bases sitting between them. The germline CDR1 and CDR2 sequences are LGHNA and YSLEER.

The table lists this clonotype with many counts. This chain joins TRBV6-5 and TRBJ1-4; possible D gene TRBD1, 5 bases. V was cut by 6 bases and J by 8 bases, with 16 bases left in between. Germline values: CDR1 MNHEY, CDR2 SVGAGI. The CDR3 sequence is 14 residues long. The CDR3 reads CASRSQGLSEKLFF. The CDR3, as DNA: TGTGCCAGCAGGAGTCAGGGTCTCTCGGAAAAACTGTTTTTT.

The sample holds many counts of this clonotype. The rearrangement links TRBV10-3 to TRBJ2-7, with D perhaps TRBD1 or TRBD2 (5 bases each). Germline CDR1 and CDR2: ENHRY and SYGVKD. The CDR3 runs 11 residues. Trimming took off 4 bases at V and 8 bases at J, with 9 bases between the two ends. CDR3 sequence: CAISVPGQQYF. The DNA of the CDR3 is TGTGCCATCAGTGTACCGGGACAGCAGTACTTC.

This clonotype appeared many times. The V gene is TRBV4-3, the J gene TRBJ2-1, with D perhaps TRBD1 (6 bases). Trimming stripped 4 bases from V and 4 bases from J, with 11 bases between. The CDR3 length is 14 residues. Germline loops: CDR1 LGHNA, CDR2 YSLEER. This chain's CDR3 is CASSPGQGYNEQFF. Written as DNA, the CDR3 is TGCGCCAGCAGCCCCGGGCAGGGGTACAATGAGCAGTTCTTC.

The sample holds many counts of this clonotype. This chain uses TRBV20-1 with TRBJ1-2, with TRBD1 identical over 7 bases. From germline, CDR1 is DFQATT and CDR2 SNEGSKA (reference sequence). V was pared by 2 bases and J by 8 bases, with 5 bases of the junction left unmatched. The length of the CDR3 is 12 residues. As DNA, the CDR3 is TGCAGTGCTAGATTAACAGGGGACGGCTACACCTTC. Residues: CSARLTGDGYTF.

This clonotype was counted many times. The genes are TRBV20-1 and TRBJ2-5; 8 bases line up with TRBD2. V was clipped by 1 base and J by 1 base; unmatched bases: 5. Germline CDR1 reads DFQATT; CDR2 reads SNEGSKA (reference sequence). The CDR3 length is 15 residues. The CDR3 sequence is CSARGSGDPQETQYF. Here the CDR3 DNA reads TGCAGTGCTAGAGGTAGCGGGGACCCCCAAGAGACCCAGTACTTC.

This clonotype was recorded at least ten times. CDR3 DNA sequence: TGCAGTGCCCGGACAGGGGTCGAGGATGGCTACACCTTC. This codes for CSARTGVEDGYTF. This chain connects TRBV20-1 to TRBJ1-2, with 9 nucleotides matching TRBD1. Germline V gene lookup returns CDR1 DFQATT and CDR2 SNEGSKA (reference sequence). The junction had 8 bases not matched to a gene; V was cut back by 6 bases and J by 6 bases. The CDR3 length is 13 residues.

This clonotype was recorded at least ten times. This chain connects TRBV5-1 to TRBJ2-7; a weak D match, TRBD2 (6 bases). The CDR3 extends over 14 amino acids. Trimming removed 4 bases at V and 3 bases at J, with 14 bases between. Germline V gene sequence: CDR1 SGHRS, CDR2 YFSETQ. Written as DNA, the CDR3 is TGCGCCAGCAGCCTCCTAGCGCAGGGCTACGAGCAGTACTTC. This gives the protein CASSLLAQGYEQYF.

This clonotype has a count of ten or more. This chain links TRBV20-1 with TRBJ1-5, with TRBD1 as a possible D gene (6 bases). CDR1 and CDR2 from the germline V gene are DFQATT and SNEGSKA (reference sequence). V lost 6 bases to trimming and J lost 7 bases, with 22 bases between them. The CDR3 length is 15 residues. The CDR3 region is CSATRPTGMVQPQHF. The CDR3 DNA is TGCAGTGCGACGAGACCTACAGGGATGGTACAGCCCCAGCATTTT.

This clonotype was seen at least ten times. This chain uses TRBV20-1 with TRBJ2-7, with 7 bases matching TRBD2. The CDR3 contains 14 residues. V lost 6 bases, J lost 0 bases, and 8 bases stayed unmatched. Germline lookup yields CDR1 DFQATT and CDR2 SNEGSKA (reference sequence). The CDR3 spells CSARAPGGSYEQYF. CDR3 bases: TGCAGTGCCAGGGCGCCGGGGGGCTCCTACGAGCAGTACTTC.

This clonotype was seen many times. This chain links TRBV5-5 with TRBJ2-7; D could derive from TRBD1 or TRBD2 (6 bases each). There are 15 residues in the CDR3. V lost 3 bases and J lost 6, with 19 bases in between. CDR1 and CDR2 from the germline V gene are SGHKS and YYEKEE (reference sequence). As DNA, the CDR3 is TGTGCCAGCAGCTCGGGGGCGAACCTTTTGATCGAGCAGTACTTC. Amino acid sequence: CASSSGANLLIEQYF.